These 23 T cell receptor beta chains originate from one sample sequenced in a study of blood T cell repertoires in COVID-19. Clones were sequenced by immunoSEQ multiplex PCR, and TCRdb holds only the in-frame ones, with some missing. This repertoire shows fewer than 95,000 clones, about 91% found once; its top ten account for about 0.51%. The sample consisted of peripheral blood. These TCRs come from a man in his 60s with acute or convalescent COVID-19.

This rearrangement joins TRBV6-2 or TRBV6-3 to TRBJ2-2; 13 nucleotides match TRBD2. V shed 5 bases and J 4 bases; nucleotides not matched to a gene: 1. CDR1 is MNHEY, CDR2 SVGEGT, per germline. The CDR3 consists of 15 residues. The CDR3 bases are TGTGCCAGCAGTCGACTAGCGGGAGGCACCGGGGAGCTGTTTTTT. It yields the protein CASSRLAGGTGELFF.

The gene calls are TRBV5-4 and TRBJ1-2, with 12 bases aligning to TRBD1. Looked up from germline, CDR1 is SGHNT and CDR2 is YYREEE (reference sequence). The CDR3 has 17 residues. Trimming at V came to 0 bases and at J to 5 bases, leaving 8 bases not matched to a gene. The CDR3 loop reads CASSLGGTGGAVYGYTF. The CDR3 nucleotides are TGTGCCAGCAGCTTGGGGGGGACAGGGGGCGCCGTGTATGGCTACACCTTC.

The J gene is TRBJ1-1, the V gene TRBV6-5; possible D gene TRBD1, 5 bases. Per germline, CDR1 MNHEY and CDR2 SVGAGI. V shed 5 bases and J shed 5 bases, with 9 bases lying between them. This CDR3 has 12 residues. The CDR3 is CASSRGRTEAFF. CDR3 sequence (DNA): TGTGCCAGCAGTAGGGGTCGAACTGAAGCTTTCTTT.

The chain carries TRBV29-1 and TRBJ2-1; 13 bases line up with TRBD2. Germline V gives CDR1 SQVTM, CDR2 ANQGSEA. J gave up 7 bases and V 7 bases, and 19 bases lay outside the gene matches. The CDR3 consists of 18 residues. CDR3 nucleotide sequence: TGCAGCGCCAACCACGGACTAGCGGGAGTAGGTCTCGTGAATGAGCAGTTCTTC. This encodes CSANHGLAGVGLVNEQFF.

The rearrangement joins TRBV7-3 to TRBJ2-3; D is uncertain. V lost 5 bases and J 2 bases, leaving 8 bases between the germline ends. Germline V gene sequence: CDR1 SGHTA, CDR2 FQGTGA. The CDR3 loop spans 13 amino acids. This chain's CDR3 is CASSRDTTDTQYF. CDR3 bases: TGTGCCAGCAGCCGTGACACCACAGATACGCAGTATTTT.

CDR3 region: CASSLDGNNEKLFF. CDR3 in DNA: TGCGCCAGCAGCCTGGACGGTAATAATGAAAAACTGTTTTTT. The chain links TRBV5-1 to TRBJ1-4; D ambiguous. V was clipped by 4 bases and J by 4 bases, with 11 bases between them. The CDR3 covers 14 residues. The germline gives CDR1 SGHRS, CDR2 YFSETQ. The whole variable domain, filled in from reference TRBV5-1 and TRBJ1-4, reads KAGVTQTPRYLIKTRGQQVTLSCSPISGHRSVSWYQQTPGQGLQFLFEYFSETQRNKGNFPGRFSGRQFSNSRSEMNVSTLELGDSALYLCASSLDGNNEKLFFGSGTQLSVL.

This chain's CDR3 is CAISDPDSPWDTGELFF. Here the CDR3 DNA reads TGTGCCATCAGTGATCCCGACAGTCCCTGGGACACCGGGGAGCTGTTTTTT. The chain employs TRBV10-3 and TRBJ2-2, with D possibly matching TRBD1 (5 bases). Germline V CDR1 and CDR2: ENHRY, SYGVKD. Between the trimmed V and J ends, which lost 3 bases and 3 bases, there was a span of 17 bases. This CDR3 is built from 17 residues.

The CDR3 DNA sequence: TGTGCCAGCAGCTCCCGGGACAGGGCCTACAATGAGCAGTTCTTC. Translated, it gives CASSSRDRAYNEQFF. This chain connects TRBV7-8 to TRBJ2-1; 9 nucleotides agree with TRBD1. Germline CDR1 is SGHVS and CDR2 is FQNEAQ. The CDR3 runs 15 residues. V shed 4 bases and J 2 bases; nucleotides not matched to a gene: 3.

V usage is TRBV30 and J usage is TRBJ1-3, with D perhaps TRBD1 (5 bases). The germline V and J ends were trimmed by 1 base and 0 bases, with 19 bases remaining between them. Germline CDR1 reads GTSNPN; CDR2 reads SVGIG (reference sequence). This CDR3 region has 18 residues. This chain's CDR3 is CAWSGLLGFQGSGNTIYF. CDR3 DNA: TGTGCCTGGAGTGGACTTCTGGGATTTCAGGGCTCTGGAAACACCATATATTTT.

CDR3 region: CASSMGRGPYNEQFF. CDR3 coding DNA: TGTGCCAGTAGTATGGGCAGGGGCCCCTACAATGAGCAGTTCTTC. This chain joins TRBV19 and TRBJ2-1; weak D call: TRBD1 (6 bases). This CDR3 is 15 amino acids long. Trimming took 3 bases from V and 2 from J, leaving 11 bases between them. Germline V gene data show CDR1 as LNHDA and CDR2 as SQIVND (reference sequence).

This chain uses TRBV19 with TRBJ2-2; 11 nucleotides match TRBD1. The CDR3 runs 16 residues. V lost 2 bases, J lost 6 bases, and 5 bases stayed unmatched. Germline lookup yields CDR1 LNHDA and CDR2 SQIVND (reference sequence). The DNA of the CDR3 is TGTGCCAGTAGTATAAGGACAGGGGGCGACGCCGGGGAGCTGTTTTTT. Protein product: CASSIRTGGDAGELFF. The full variable domain, rest sourced from reference TRBV19 and TRBJ2-2, is DGGITQSPKYLFRKEGQNVTLSCEQNLNHDAMYWYRQDPGQGLRLIYYSQIVNDFQKGDIAEGYSVSREKKESFPLTVTSAQKNPTAFYLCASSIRTGGDAGELFFGEGSRLTVL.

The chain carries TRBV3-1 (or the pseudogene TRBV3-2) and TRBJ1-1, with unresolved D. The germline CDR1 and CDR2 sequences are LGHDT and YNNKEL (reference sequence). V lost 1 base, J lost 10 bases, and 10 bases lay in between. The CDR3 has 12 residues. DNA for the CDR3: TGTGCCAGCAGCCAAGGGGCCAGCGGAGCTTTCTTT. This gives the protein CASSQGASGAFF.

The genes are TRBV6-5 and TRBJ2-2; D is unclear. The CDR3 spans 14 residues. Germline CDR1 reads MNHEY; CDR2 reads SVGAGI. Trimming stripped 6 bases from V and 3 bases from J, with 11 bases between. This CDR3 reads CASSGRGYTGELFF. The CDR3 nucleotides read TGTGCCAGCAGCGGAAGAGGTTACACCGGGGAGCTGTTTTTT.

The chain employs TRBV15 and TRBJ2-7; D call uncertain. The CDR3 is 14 amino acids. CDR1 is LNHNV, CDR2 YYDKDF, per germline (reference sequence). V lost 1 base, J lost 3 bases, and 10 bases lay in between. The CDR3 loop reads CATSRVAGDYEQYF. The CDR3 region has the DNA TGTGCCACCAGCAGAGTCGCCGGAGACTACGAGCAGTACTTC.

The J gene is TRBJ2-7, the V gene TRBV3-1 (or the pseudogene TRBV3-2), with a weak D call TRBD2 (6 bases). In germline, CDR1 is LGHDT, CDR2 YNNKEL (reference sequence). This CDR3 region has 15 residues. V gave up 6 bases and J gave up 2 bases, with 17 bases separating them. DNA of the CDR3: TGTGCCAGCAGTACGATCCTAGCGCCTACCTACGAGCAGTACTTC. Translated, it gives CASSTILAPTYEQYF.

The chain is built from TRBV9 and TRBJ2-3; D perhaps matches TRBD2 (6 bases). V was shortened by 4 bases and J by 6 bases, with 9 bases between the two germline ends. The CDR3 has 12 amino acids. The germline V gene encodes CDR1 SGDLS and CDR2 YYNGEE. In nucleotides, the CDR3 is TGTGCCAGCAGCCAAGGGAGGGATACGCAGTATTTT. It yields the protein CASSQGRDTQYF.

V gene TRBV6-5 combines with J gene TRBJ1-2; 9 bases map to TRBD1. The V and J ends lost 6 bases and 3 bases, in that order; junction bases with no gene match: 5. Germline loops: CDR1 MNHEY, CDR2 SVGAGI. The CDR3 has 14 residues. The DNA of the CDR3 is TGTGCCAGCAGAGGCACAGGGGGCGACTATGGCTACACCTTC. As protein: CASRGTGGDYGYTF.

The chain carries TRBV7-9 and TRBJ1-2; maybe TRBD1 (5 bases). Germline V gene sequence: CDR1 SEHNR, CDR2 FQNEAQ (reference sequence). Trimming left V 1 base short and J 5 bases short, with 11 bases between. The CDR3 totals 14 residues. In DNA form, the CDR3 reads TGTGCCAGCAGCTTAGTTCCGACAGCTTATGGCTACACCTTC. It specifies CASSLVPTAYGYTF.

V is TRBV4-2 and J is TRBJ1-2; maybe TRBD1 (5 bases). The CDR3 has 15 amino acids. Germline lookup yields CDR1 LGHNA and CDR2 YNFKEQ. V shed 0 bases and J shed 8 bases, with 16 bases lying between them. This CDR3 is CASSQEGPVHGGYTF. In nucleotides, the CDR3 is TGTGCCAGCAGCCAAGAGGGGCCAGTCCACGGGGGCTACACCTTC.

V gene TRBV12-3 or TRBV12-4 combines with J gene TRBJ2-1; 8 bases fit TRBD2. The CDR3 has 13 residues. J gave up 5 bases and V 5 bases, and 2 bases lay outside the gene matches. The CDR3 nucleotides read TGTGCCAGCAGTAGCGGGAGAAACAATGAGCAGTTCTTC. This encodes CASSSGRNNEQFF.

This chain links TRBV5-1 with TRBJ1-5; D is perhaps TRBD1 (6 bases). CDR1 is SGHRS, CDR2 YFSETQ, per germline. This CDR3 has 15 residues. The germline V and J ends were trimmed by 5 bases and 5 bases, with 17 bases remaining between them. DNA for the CDR3: TGCGCCAGCAGTCCGGCAGGGGATCTCGATCAGCCCCAGCATTTT. Protein: CASSPAGDLDQPQHF.

The rearrangement links TRBV5-8 to TRBJ1-2, with TRBD1 as a possible D gene (6 bases). Trimming stripped 0 bases from V and 6 bases from J, with 15 bases between. The CDR3 consists of 15 residues. Germline CDR1 SGHTS, CDR2 YDEGEE. For the CDR3, the DNA is TGTGCCAGCAGCTTGGCGTCTACAGGGTGGGATGGCTACACCTTC. It encodes CASSLASTGWDGYTF.

The chain combines TRBV7-9 with TRBJ1-4, with 8 nucleotides matching TRBD1. The germline gives CDR1 SEHNR, CDR2 FQNEAQ (reference sequence). V lost 1 base and J lost 4; bases outside the gene matches: 2. This CDR3 comprises 15 residues. The CDR3 DNA sequence: TGTGCCAGCAGCTTAGGGACAGGGCTTAATGAAAAACTGTTTTTT. It encodes CASSLGTGLNEKLFF. Combining the CDR3 with reference TRBV7-9 and TRBJ1-4 gives the whole variable domain DTGVSQNPRHKITKRGQNVTFRCDPISEHNRLYWYRQTLGQGPEFLTYFQNEAQLEKSRLLSDRFSAERPKGSFSTLEIQRTEQGDSAMYLCASSLGTGLNEKLFFGSGTQLSVL.